These 3 T cell receptor beta chains share one sample of origin, sequenced in a study of blood T cell repertoires in COVID-19. Libraries were prepared by immunoSEQ multiplex PCR; TCRdb keeps only in-frame clonotypes and omits some of them. Of around 140,000 clones listed, over 75% are singletons. Sequenced sample: peripheral blood. These receptors were collected from a man between 65 and 79 years old with acute or convalescent COVID-19.

The chain is built from TRBV2 and TRBJ2-1; 9 bases are shared with TRBD1. The CDR3 totals 14 residues. With V trimmed by 5 bases and J by 8 bases, 7 bases remained unmatched. Germline V gives CDR1 SNHLY, CDR2 FYNNEI. CDR3 protein: CASSLQGARDEQFF. The CDR3 nucleotides read TGTGCCAGCAGTCTACAGGGGGCAAGGGATGAGCAGTTCTTC. The variable domain in full, with the rest retrieved from reference TRBV2 and TRBJ2-1, is EPEVTQTPSHQVTQMGQEVILRCVPISNHLYFYWYRQILGQKVEFLVSFYNNEISEKSEIFDDQFSVERPDGSNFTLKIRSTKLEDSAMYFCASSLQGARDEQFFGPGTRLTVL.

V usage is TRBV10-2 and J usage is TRBJ2-3; D is possibly TRBD2 (6 bases). The germline gives CDR1 WSHSY, CDR2 SAAADI. The CDR3 runs 17 residues. V was pared by 1 base and J by 0 bases, with 14 bases between. CDR3 sequence (DNA): TGCGCCAGCAGTGAGTGGGGTATACGGGGGAGCACAGATACGCAGTATTTT. Its protein product is CASSEWGIRGSTDTQYF.

The rearrangement links TRBV6-5 to TRBJ1-5; D might be TRBD1 (6 bases). This CDR3 region has 13 residues. Per the germline V gene, CDR1 is MNHEY and CDR2 is SVGAGI. V was cut by 6 bases and J by 4 bases, with 10 bases left in between. For the CDR3, the DNA is TGTGCCAGCAGCGACAGGTTTAATCAGCCCCAGCATTTT. It translates to CASSDRFNQPQHF.